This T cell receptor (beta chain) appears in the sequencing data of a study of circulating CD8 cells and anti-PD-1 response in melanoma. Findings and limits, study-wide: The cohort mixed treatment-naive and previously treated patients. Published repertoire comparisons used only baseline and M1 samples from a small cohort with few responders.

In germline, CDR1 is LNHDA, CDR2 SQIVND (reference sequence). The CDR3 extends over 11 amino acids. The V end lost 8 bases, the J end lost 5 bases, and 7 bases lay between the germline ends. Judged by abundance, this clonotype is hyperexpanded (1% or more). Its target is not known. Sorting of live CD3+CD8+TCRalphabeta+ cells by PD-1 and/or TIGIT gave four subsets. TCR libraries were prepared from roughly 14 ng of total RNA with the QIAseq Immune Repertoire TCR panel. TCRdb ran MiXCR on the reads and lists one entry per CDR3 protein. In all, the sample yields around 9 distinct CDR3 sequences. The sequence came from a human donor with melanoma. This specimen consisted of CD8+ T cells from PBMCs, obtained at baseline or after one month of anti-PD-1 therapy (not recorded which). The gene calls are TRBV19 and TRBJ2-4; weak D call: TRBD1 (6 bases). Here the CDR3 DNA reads TGTGCCAGTCCAGGGGAAAACATTCAGTACTTC. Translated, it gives CASPGENIQYF.